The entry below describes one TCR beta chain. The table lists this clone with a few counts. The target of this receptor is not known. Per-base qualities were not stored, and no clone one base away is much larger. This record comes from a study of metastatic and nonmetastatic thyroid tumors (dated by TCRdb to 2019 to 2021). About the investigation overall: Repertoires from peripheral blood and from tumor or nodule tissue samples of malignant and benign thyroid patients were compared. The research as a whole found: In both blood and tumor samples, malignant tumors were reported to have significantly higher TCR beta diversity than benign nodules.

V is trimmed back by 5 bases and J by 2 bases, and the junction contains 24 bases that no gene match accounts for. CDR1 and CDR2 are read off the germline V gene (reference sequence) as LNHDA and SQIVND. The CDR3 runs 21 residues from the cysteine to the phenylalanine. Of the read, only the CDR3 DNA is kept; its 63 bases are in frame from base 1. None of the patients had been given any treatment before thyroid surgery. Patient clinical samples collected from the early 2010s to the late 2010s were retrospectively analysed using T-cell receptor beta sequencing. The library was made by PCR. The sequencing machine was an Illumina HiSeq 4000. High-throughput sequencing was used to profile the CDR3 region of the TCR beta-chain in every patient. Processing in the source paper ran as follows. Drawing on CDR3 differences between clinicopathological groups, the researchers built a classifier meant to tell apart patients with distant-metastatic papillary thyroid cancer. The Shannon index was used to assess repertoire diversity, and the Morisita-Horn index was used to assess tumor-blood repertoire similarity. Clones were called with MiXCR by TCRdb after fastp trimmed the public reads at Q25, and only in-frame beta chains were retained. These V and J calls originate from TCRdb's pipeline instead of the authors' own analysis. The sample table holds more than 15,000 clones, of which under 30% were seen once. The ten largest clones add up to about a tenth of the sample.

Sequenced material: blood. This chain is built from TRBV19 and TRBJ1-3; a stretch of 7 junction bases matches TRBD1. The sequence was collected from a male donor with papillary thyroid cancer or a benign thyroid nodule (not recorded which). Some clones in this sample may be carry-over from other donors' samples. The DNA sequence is TGTGCCAGTAGTGAGACTGGACAGGTCTCCTGGCACAGGTCTCCTGGAAACACCATATATTTT. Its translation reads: CASSETGQVSWHRSPGNTIYF.